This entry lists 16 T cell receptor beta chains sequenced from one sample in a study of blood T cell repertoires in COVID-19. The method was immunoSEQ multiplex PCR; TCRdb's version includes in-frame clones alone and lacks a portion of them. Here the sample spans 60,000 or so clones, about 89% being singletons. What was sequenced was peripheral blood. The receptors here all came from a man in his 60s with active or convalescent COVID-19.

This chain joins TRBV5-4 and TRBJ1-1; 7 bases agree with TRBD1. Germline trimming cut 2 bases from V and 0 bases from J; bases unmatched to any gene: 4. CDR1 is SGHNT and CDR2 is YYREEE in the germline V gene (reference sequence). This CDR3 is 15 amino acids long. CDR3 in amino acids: CASSFNQGVNTEAFF. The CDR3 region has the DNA TGTGCCAGCAGCTTTAATCAGGGGGTGAACACTGAAGCTTTCTTT. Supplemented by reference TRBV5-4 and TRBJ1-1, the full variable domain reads ETGVTQSPTHLIKTRGQQVTLRCSSQSGHNTVSWYQQALGQGPQFIFQYYREEENGRGNFPPRFSGLQFPNYSSELNVNALELDDSALYLCASSFNQGVNTEAFFGQGTRLTVV.

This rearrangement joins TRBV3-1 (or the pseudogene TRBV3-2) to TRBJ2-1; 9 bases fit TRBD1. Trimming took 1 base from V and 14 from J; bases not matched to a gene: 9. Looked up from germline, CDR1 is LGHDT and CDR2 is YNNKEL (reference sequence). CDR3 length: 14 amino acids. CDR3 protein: CASSQGTGTGTKFF. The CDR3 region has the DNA TGTGCCAGCAGCCAAGGGACGGGGACAGGGACAAAGTTCTTC.

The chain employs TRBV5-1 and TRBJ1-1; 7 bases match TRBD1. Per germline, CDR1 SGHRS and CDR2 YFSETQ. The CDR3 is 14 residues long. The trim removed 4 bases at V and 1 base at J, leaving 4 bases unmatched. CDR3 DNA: TGCGCCAGCAGCATCCGACAGGGGAACACTGAAGCTTTCTTT. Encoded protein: CASSIRQGNTEAFF.

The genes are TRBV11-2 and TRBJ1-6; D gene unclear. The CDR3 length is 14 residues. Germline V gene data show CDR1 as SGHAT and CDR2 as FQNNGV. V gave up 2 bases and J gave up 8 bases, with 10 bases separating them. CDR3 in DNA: TGTGCCAGCAGCTTAACCGGCCAGGATTCACCCCTCCACTTT. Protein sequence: CASSLTGQDSPLHF.

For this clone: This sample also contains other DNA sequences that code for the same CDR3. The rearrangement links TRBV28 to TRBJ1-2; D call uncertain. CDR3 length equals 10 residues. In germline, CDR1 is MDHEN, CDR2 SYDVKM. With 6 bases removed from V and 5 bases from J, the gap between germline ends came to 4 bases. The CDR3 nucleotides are TGTGCCAGCAGCCGGTATGGCTACACCTTC. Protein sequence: CASSRYGYTF.

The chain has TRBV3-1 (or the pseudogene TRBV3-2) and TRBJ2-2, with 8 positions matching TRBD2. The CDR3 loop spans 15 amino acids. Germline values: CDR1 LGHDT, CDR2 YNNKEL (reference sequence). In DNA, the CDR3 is TGTTCCTCATGGGCTCGGGAGGGCGACACCGGGGAGCTGTTTTTT. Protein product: CSSWAREGDTGELFF.

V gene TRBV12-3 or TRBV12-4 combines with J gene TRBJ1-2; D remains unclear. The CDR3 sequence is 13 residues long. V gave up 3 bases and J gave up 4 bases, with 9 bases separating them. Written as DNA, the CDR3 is TGTGCCAGCAGTTTTGGCAACCTCTATGGCTACACCTTC. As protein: CASSFGNLYGYTF.

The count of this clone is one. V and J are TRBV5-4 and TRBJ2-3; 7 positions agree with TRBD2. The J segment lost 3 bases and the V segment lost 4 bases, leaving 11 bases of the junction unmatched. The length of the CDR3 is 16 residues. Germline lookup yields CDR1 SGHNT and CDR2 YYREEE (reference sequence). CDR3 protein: CASSPRGWQGTDTQYF. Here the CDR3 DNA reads TGTGCCAGCAGCCCGCGGGGGTGGCAGGGAACAGATACGCAGTATTTT. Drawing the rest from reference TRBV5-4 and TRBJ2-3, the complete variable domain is ETGVTQSPTHLIKTRGQQVTLRCSSQSGHNTVSWYQQALGQGPQFIFQYYREEENGRGNFPPRFSGLQFPNYSSELNVNALELDDSALYLCASSPRGWQGTDTQYFGPGTRLTVL.

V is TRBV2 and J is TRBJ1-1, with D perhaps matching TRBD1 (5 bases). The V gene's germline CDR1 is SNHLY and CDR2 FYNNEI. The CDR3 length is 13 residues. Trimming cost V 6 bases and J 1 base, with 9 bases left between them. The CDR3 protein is CASRLTGNTEAFF. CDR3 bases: TGTGCCAGCAGGCTAACAGGGAACACTGAAGCTTTCTTT.

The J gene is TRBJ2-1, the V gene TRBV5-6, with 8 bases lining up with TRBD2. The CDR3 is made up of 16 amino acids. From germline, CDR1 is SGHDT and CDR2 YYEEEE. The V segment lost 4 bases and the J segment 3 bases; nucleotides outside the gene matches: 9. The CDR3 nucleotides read TGTGCCAGCAGCCCCAGGGTAGCGGGGTTCTACAATGAGCAGTTCTTC. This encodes CASSPRVAGFYNEQFF.

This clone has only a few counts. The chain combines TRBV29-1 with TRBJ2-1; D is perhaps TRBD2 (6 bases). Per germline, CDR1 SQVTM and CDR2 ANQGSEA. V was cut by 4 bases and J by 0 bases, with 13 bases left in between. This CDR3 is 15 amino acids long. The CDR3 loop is CSVVERASSYNEQFF. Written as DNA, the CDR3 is TGCAGCGTTGTGGAGCGGGCGAGCTCCTACAATGAGCAGTTCTTC.

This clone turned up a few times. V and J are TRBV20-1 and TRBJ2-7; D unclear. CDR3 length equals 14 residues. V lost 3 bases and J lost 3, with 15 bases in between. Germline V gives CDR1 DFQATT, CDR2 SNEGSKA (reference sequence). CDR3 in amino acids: CSASLLQIHYEQYF. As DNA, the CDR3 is TGCAGTGCTAGTTTACTACAAATTCACTACGAGCAGTACTTC.

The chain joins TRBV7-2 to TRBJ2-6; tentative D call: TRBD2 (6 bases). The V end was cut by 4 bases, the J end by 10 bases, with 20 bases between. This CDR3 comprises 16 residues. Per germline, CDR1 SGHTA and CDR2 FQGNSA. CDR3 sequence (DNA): TGTGCCAGCAGCTACTATGGGAGGTCCGGCCGAAACGTCCTGACTTTC. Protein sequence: CASSYYGRSGRNVLTF.

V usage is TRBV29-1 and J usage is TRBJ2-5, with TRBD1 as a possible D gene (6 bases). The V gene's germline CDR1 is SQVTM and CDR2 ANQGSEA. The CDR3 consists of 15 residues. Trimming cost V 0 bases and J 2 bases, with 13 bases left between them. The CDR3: CSVEDPGTPQETQYF. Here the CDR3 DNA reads TGCAGCGTTGAAGATCCCGGGACACCACAAGAGACCCAGTACTTC.

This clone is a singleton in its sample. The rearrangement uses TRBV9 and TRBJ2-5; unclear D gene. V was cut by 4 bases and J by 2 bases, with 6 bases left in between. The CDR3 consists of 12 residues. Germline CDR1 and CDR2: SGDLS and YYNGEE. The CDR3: CASSPTQETQYF. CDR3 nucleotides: TGTGCCAGCAGCCCCACACAAGAGACCCAGTACTTC.

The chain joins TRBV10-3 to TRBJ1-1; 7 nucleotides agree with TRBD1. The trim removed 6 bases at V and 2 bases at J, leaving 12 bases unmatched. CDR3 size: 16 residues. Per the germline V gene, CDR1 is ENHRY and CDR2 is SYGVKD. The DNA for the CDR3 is TGTGCCATCAGGGGGGTGACAGGGAGGCTAAACACTGAAGCTTTCTTT. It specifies CAIRGVTGRLNTEAFF.